The next 27 T cell receptor beta chains were all read from a single sample in a study of T cells in Graves' hyperthyroidism and ophthalmopathy. Authors of the study amplified TCR beta CDR3 regions from RNA transcripts. Primed by the HTBI set, a first-round RT-PCR was run on the TCR CDR3. TCRdb reprocessed the multiplex PCR reads via MiXCR and lists one record per CDR3 protein. This table has some 500,000 distinct CDR3 sequences, around a quarter appearing once. Sequencing used blood. Source of these receptors: a woman aged 30 to 39 with Graves' ophthalmopathy.

This chain uses TRBV29-1 with TRBJ1-2, with 9 bases fitting TRBD1. CDR1 is SQVTM, CDR2 ANQGSEA, per germline. Trimming at V came to 2 bases and at J to 2 bases, leaving 3 bases not matched to a gene. CDR3 length: 14 amino acids. CDR3 DNA sequence: TGCAGCGTTGAAACAGGGACAGGGAACTATGGCTACACCTTC. Protein product: CSVETGTGNYGYTF.

This rearrangement joins TRBV4-1 to TRBJ1-1; D unresolved. The CDR3 has 15 residues. Germline V gene data show CDR1 as MGHRA and CDR2 as YSYEKL. The V end was cut by 1 base, the J end by 6 bases, with 15 bases between. DNA of the CDR3: TGCGCCAGCAGCCAAGTTTGGGGAGGCGAATCTGAAGCTTTCTTT. This encodes CASSQVWGGESEAFF.

This chain links TRBV29-1 with TRBJ2-3; the D is unclear. V lost 4 bases to trimming and J lost 3 bases, with 11 bases between them. The CDR3 sequence is 13 residues long. Germline CDR1 reads SQVTM; CDR2 reads ANQGSEA. The CDR3: CSVGQDRTDTQYF. The CDR3 nucleotides read TGCAGCGTTGGGCAGGATCGGACAGATACGCAGTATTTT.

This clonotype was detected ten times or more. The chain links TRBV20-1 to TRBJ1-1; 9 nucleotides agree with TRBD1. CDR3 length equals 14 residues. Per germline, CDR1 DFQATT and CDR2 SNEGSKA (reference sequence). V shed 6 bases and J 3 bases; nucleotides not matched to a gene: 8. CDR3 in amino acids: CSAPGQGGDTEAFF. As DNA, the CDR3 is TGCAGTGCCCCGGGACAGGGAGGGGACACTGAAGCTTTCTTT.

This clonotype was seen repeatedly, ten times or more. The V call is TRBV6-1, the J call TRBJ2-5, with 10 nucleotides matching TRBD2. Germline-derived CDR1 and CDR2 are MNHNS and SASEGT. V dropped 7 bases and J dropped 1; count of bases not matched to a gene: 15. The CDR3 extends over 18 amino acids. The DNA of the CDR3 is TGTGCCAGCACCGAAGGAGGTAGCGGGGGGATCCCCCAAGAGACCCAGTACTTC. Its translation is CASTEGGSGGIPQETQYF.

This clonotype has a handful of counts. The chain links TRBV28 to TRBJ1-1, with 8 positions matching TRBD1. This CDR3 spans 16 amino acids. V dropped 3 bases and J dropped 5; count of bases not matched to a gene: 11. Germline CDR1 MDHEN, CDR2 SYDVKM. The CDR3 here is CASSFDLDRGQTEAFF. The CDR3 region has the DNA TGTGCCAGCAGTTTTGATTTAGACAGGGGCCAAACTGAAGCTTTCTTT.

The chain has TRBV20-1 and TRBJ2-7, with TRBD2 matching 13 bases. After removal of 1 base from V and 4 bases from J, the junction contained 4 bases not matched to a gene. The CDR3 loop spans 15 amino acids. CDR1 is DFQATT and CDR2 is SNEGSKA in the germline V gene (reference sequence). The CDR3 spells CSARGGLAGVYEQYF. The CDR3 DNA reads TGCAGTGCTAGAGGCGGACTAGCGGGGGTATACGAGCAGTACTTC.

V usage is TRBV12-3 or TRBV12-4 and J usage is TRBJ2-7, with TRBD2 matching over 9 bases. The CDR3 consists of 15 residues. Trimming cost V 2 bases and J 2 bases; bases outside gene matches: 4. The CDR3 DNA follows: TGTGCCAGCAGTTTATTGGCGGGGGGGGCCTACGAGCAGTACTTC. This codes for CASSLLAGGAYEQYF.

The J gene is TRBJ1-6, the V gene TRBV28; no clear D. V shed 8 bases and J shed 5 bases, with 13 bases lying between them. Germline V CDR1 and CDR2: MDHEN, SYDVKM. The CDR3 is 14 amino acids. The chain's CDR3 is CASSRNGDNSPLHF. The CDR3, as DNA: TGTGCCAGCTCCAGGAATGGGGATAATTCACCCCTCCACTTT.

This clonotype has ten or more counts. The rearrangement links TRBV4-2 to TRBJ2-5, with D hard to call. Trimming left V 0 bases short and J 2 bases short, with 7 bases between. The length of the CDR3 is 14 residues. Germline values: CDR1 LGHNA, CDR2 YNFKEQ. CDR3 DNA sequence: TGTGCCAGCAGCCAAGAGGGCACTCAAGAGACCCAGTACTTC. Translated: CASSQEGTQETQYF.

The rearrangement joins TRBV4-2 to TRBJ1-2; D perhaps matches TRBD1 (6 bases). The CDR3 has 15 amino acids. Looked up from germline, CDR1 is LGHNA and CDR2 is YNFKEQ. Between the trimmed V and J ends, which lost 0 bases and 6 bases, there was a span of 14 bases. CDR3 protein: CASSQEQGRLDGYTF. The CDR3 DNA reads TGTGCCAGCAGCCAAGAACAGGGTAGGCTGGATGGCTACACCTTC.

This clonotype has at least ten counts. The V and J genes are TRBV11-2 and TRBJ1-2; D perhaps matches TRBD1 (6 bases). The germline V and J ends were trimmed by 3 bases and 8 bases, with 13 bases remaining between them. From germline, CDR1 is SGHAT and CDR2 FQNNGV. The CDR3 covers 13 residues. The CDR3 loop is CASSFLGAQGYTF. CDR3 nucleotide sequence: TGTGCCAGCAGCTTCTTGGGGGCGCAGGGCTACACCTTC.

This clonotype was detected ten times or more. V gene TRBV6-2 or TRBV6-3 combines with J gene TRBJ2-5; 7 bases agree with TRBD1. The CDR3 consists of 15 residues. V shed 6 bases and J 0 bases; nucleotides not matched to a gene: 7. Germline CDR1 is MNHEY and CDR2 is SVGEGT. CDR3 in DNA: TGTGCCAGCAGGACGGGACAGAAATACCAAGAGACCCAGTACTTC. Encoded protein: CASRTGQKYQETQYF.

This clonotype was counted at least ten times. This chain links TRBV19 with TRBJ2-5, with D possibly called TRBD1 or TRBD2 (5 bases each). The CDR3 has 13 residues. From germline, CDR1 is LNHDA and CDR2 SQIVND (reference sequence). V gave up 6 bases and J gave up 4 bases, with 12 bases separating them. The CDR3 DNA follows: TGTGCCAGTAGGGCCCGGGGCTCAGAGACCCAGTACTTC. This sequence encodes CASRARGSETQYF.

V is TRBV6-1 and J is TRBJ2-5; unclear D gene. The CDR3 sequence is 14 residues long. Trimming shortened V by 6 bases and J by 4 bases, and 15 bases separated the two germline ends. Germline CDR1 and CDR2: MNHNS and SASEGT. The CDR3 region is CASSRLGLTETQYF. The CDR3 DNA follows: TGTGCCAGCAGCCGTTTGGGTCTCACAGAGACCCAGTACTTC.

This clonotype appeared many times. The V gene is TRBV18, the J gene TRBJ2-7; unclear D gene. CDR3 length: 14 amino acids. CDR1 and CDR2 from the germline V gene are KGHSH and LQKENI. Trimming took 5 bases from V and 6 from J, leaving 17 bases between them. The CDR3 protein is CASSSLKALSEQYF. As DNA, the CDR3 is TGTGCCAGCTCAAGTCTCAAGGCCCTGAGCGAGCAGTACTTC.

The chain couples TRBV6-2 or TRBV6-3 to TRBJ2-4, with 8 bases aligning to TRBD1. The germline V gene encodes CDR1 MNHEY and CDR2 SVGEGT. The ends lost 6 bases at V and 4 bases at J; junction bases unmatched: 8. The CDR3 contains 15 residues. As DNA, the CDR3 is TGTGCCAGCAGAAGCCCGCGGACAGGGAAAAACATTCAGTACTTC. Translated, it gives CASRSPRTGKNIQYF.

The genes are TRBV11-2 and TRBJ2-7; TRBD2 is a possible D gene (5 bases). The CDR3 length is 13 residues. The ends were cut back, 6 bases at V and 2 bases at J, with 11 bases in the middle. Germline assignment: CDR1 SGHAT and CDR2 FQNNGV. The CDR3 spells CASRSGPPYEQYF. The DNA for the CDR3 is TGTGCCAGCAGAAGCGGTCCTCCCTACGAGCAGTACTTC. The variable domain in full, with the rest retrieved from reference TRBV11-2 and TRBJ2-7, is EAGVAQSPRYKIIEKRQSVAFWCNPISGHATLYWYQQILGQGPKLLIQFQNNGVVDDSQLPKDRFSAERLKGVDSTLKIQPAKLEDSAVYLCASRSGPPYEQYFGPGTRLTVT.

This clonotype was seen only a few times. A much larger clone differs by one base, so this may be a read error. This rearrangement joins TRBV6-1 to TRBJ1-3; 7 positions agree with TRBD1. This CDR3 spans 15 amino acids. The germline V gene has CDR1 MNHNS and CDR2 SASEGT. The CDR3 protein is CAGSQQGNQGNTIYF. CDR3 coding DNA: TGTGCCGGCAGCCAACAGGGGAACCAAGGAAACACCATATATTTT.

There are many counts of this clonotype. The CDR3, as DNA: TGCAGTGCTAGAGATCCCGGACTAGCGGGGGTAGAAGAGCAGTACTTC. Its translation: CSARDPGLAGVEEQYF. The chain carries TRBV20-1 and TRBJ2-7, with 13 bases fitting TRBD2. The ends lost 0 bases at V and 7 bases at J; junction bases unmatched: 9. Germline assignment: CDR1 DFQATT and CDR2 SNEGSKA (reference sequence). The CDR3 sequence is 16 residues long.

This clonotype was detected a few times. The CDR3 region has the DNA TGTGCCAGCAGCGTAGACTCTGGAAACACCATATATTTT. As protein: CASSVDSGNTIYF. This chain connects TRBV9 to TRBJ1-3; D gene uncertain. CDR1 and CDR2 (germline): SGDLS, YYNGEE. CDR3 length: 13 residues. Trimming removed 0 bases at V and 0 bases at J, with 1 base between.

This clonotype was detected a few times. CDR3 in DNA: TGTGCCAGCAGTTTGGGACAGGGGGCGGAAGGCTACACCTTC. Encoded protein: CASSLGQGAEGYTF. The chain uses TRBV28 and TRBJ1-2, with 12 bases matching TRBD1. The CDR3 extends over 14 amino acids. Germline CDR1 is MDHEN and CDR2 is SYDVKM. Losses at the gene ends were 3 bases for V and 8 bases for J; bases not matched to a gene: 4.

This clonotype was seen many times. The chain employs TRBV27 and TRBJ2-7, with TRBD1 as a possible D gene (5 bases). Germline CDR1 is MNHEY and CDR2 is SMNVEV (reference sequence). The length of the CDR3 is 15 residues. The V gene lost 9 bases and the J gene lost 2 bases, with 20 bases spanning the gap. CDR3 DNA: TGTGCCAGTAGACCAACTCATGGACAACCCTACGAGCAGTACTTC. Translation gives CASRPTHGQPYEQYF.

This clonotype has ten or more counts. This chain links TRBV24-1 with TRBJ1-1, with D unclear. V was clipped by 4 bases and J by 4 bases, with 12 bases between them. The CDR3 has 14 residues. Germline CDR1 is KGHDR and CDR2 is SFDVKD. CDR3 amino acids: CATSDPRGGTEAFF. The CDR3, as DNA: TGTGCCACCAGTGACCCCCGCGGAGGCACTGAAGCTTTCTTT.

This clonotype was seen ten or more times. The chain is built from TRBV6-2 or TRBV6-3 and TRBJ1-1, with D unresolved. This CDR3 contains 16 residues. V was trimmed by 0 bases and J by 3 bases, leaving 14 bases between them. Germline V lookup: CDR1 MNHEY, CDR2 SVGEGT. The CDR3 nucleotides are TGTGCCAGCAGTTACTCGAATTCGAAGGGTGACACTGAAGCTTTCTTT. Protein product: CASSYSNSKGDTEAFF.

This clonotype was recorded at least ten times. V gene TRBV15 combines with J gene TRBJ1-1; a possible D gene is TRBD1 (5 bases). Trimming cost V 0 bases and J 3 bases, with 11 bases left between them. CDR3 length: 15 residues. CDR1 LNHNV and CDR2 YYDKDF come from the germline V gene (reference sequence). The CDR3 sequence is CATSRDLGGDTEAFF. CDR3 nucleotide sequence: TGTGCCACCAGCAGAGATCTTGGGGGAGACACTGAAGCTTTCTTT.

This clonotype was recorded many times. J is TRBJ1-5 and V is TRBV6-2 or TRBV6-3; D remains unclear. Germline loops: CDR1 MNHEY, CDR2 SVGEGT. V was pared by 0 bases and J by 5 bases, with 11 bases between. CDR3 length: 15 amino acids. CDR3 sequence (DNA): TGTGCCAGCAGTTACTCCGAAGGTCCCTATCAGCCCCAGCATTTT. Translation gives CASSYSEGPYQPQHF.